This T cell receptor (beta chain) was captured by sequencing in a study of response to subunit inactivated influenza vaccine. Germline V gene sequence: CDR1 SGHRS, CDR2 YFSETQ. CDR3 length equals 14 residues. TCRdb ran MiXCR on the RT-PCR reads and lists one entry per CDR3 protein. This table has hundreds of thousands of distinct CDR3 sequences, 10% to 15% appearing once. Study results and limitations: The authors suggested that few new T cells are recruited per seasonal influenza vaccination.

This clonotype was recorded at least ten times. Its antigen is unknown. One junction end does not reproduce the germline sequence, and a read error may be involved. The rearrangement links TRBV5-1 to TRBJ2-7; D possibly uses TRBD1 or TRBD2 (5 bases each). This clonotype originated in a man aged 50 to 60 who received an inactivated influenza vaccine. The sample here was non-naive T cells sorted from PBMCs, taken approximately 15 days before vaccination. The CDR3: CASSLSGGSPYPHF. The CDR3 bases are TGCGCCAGCAGCTTGTCTGGGGGATCTCCTTATCCCCACTTC.